A selection of T cell receptor beta chains follows, all from one sample in a study of shared clonotypes between healthy human individuals. The data were produced by immunoSEQ multiplex PCR, yet TCRdb's version contains in-frame clones alone and is incomplete. The table includes about 480,000 clones, about four fifths detected once. What was sequenced was PBMCs. These receptors came from a woman aged 35 to 49 in good health. Some clones in this sample may be carry-over from other donors' samples. The CDR3 runs from the conserved cysteine through the conserved F or W. A D gene is named only where the DNA matches it firmly. Clone size is not always given. Where it is, it says once, few, many or a class for expanded clones.

j_gene | abundance | d_gene | v_gene | CDR3nt | CDR3aa
TRBJ2-1 | . | . | TRBV21-1 | TGTGCCAGCAGCCAGAGGTGGAGGGGGTACGAGCAGTTCTTC | CASSQRWRGYEQFF
TRBJ2-7 | . | TRBD2 | TRBV28 | TGTGCCAGCAGTAATCCGGGACTAGCGAGATACTACGAGCAGTACTTC | CASSNPGLARYYEQYF
TRBJ1-2 | . | TRBD1 | TRBV28 | TGTGCCAGCAGTGAGACAGGGGGATGGGACTATGGCTACACCTTC | CASSETGGWDYGYTF
TRBJ2-1 | . | . | TRBV2 | TGTGCCAGCAGTGAATCAGGGTCAGGACAGTTCTTC | CASSESGSGQFF
TRBJ2-2 | . | . | TRBV10-3 | TGTGCCATCAGTGAGTCGAGCGGTAGGGACACCGGGGAGCTGTTTTTT | CAISESSGRDTGELFF
TRBJ1-5 | . | . | TRBV19 | TGTGCCAGTAGTACCCCCCCAGGGGGCAATCAGCCCCAGCATTTT | CASSTPPGGNQPQHF
TRBJ1-5 | . | . | TRBV30 | TGTGCCTGGAGTGTACTGGGGCAGCCCCAGCATTTT | CAWSVLGQPQHF
TRBJ1-3 | . | TRBD1 | TRBV6-1 | TGTGCCAGCAGGGGGACAGGGGATGTTGGCACCATATATTTT | CASRGTGDVGTIYF
TRBJ2-1 | . | TRBD2 | TRBV7-6 | TGTGCCAGCAGCTTAATGGCGATTGCGGGAGGTCACAATGAGCAGTTCTTC | CASSLMAIAGGHNEQFF
TRBJ1-1 | . | . | TRBV18 | TGTGCCAGCTCACAAAAGGGGCGGGGAATGAACACTGAAGCTTTCTTT | CASSQKGRGMNTEAFF
TRBJ2-2 | . | . | TRBV28 | TGTGCCAGCGATGGGTCTCTTGGTACCGGGGAGCTGTTTTTT | CASDGSLGTGELFF
TRBJ2-1 | . | . | TRBV7-3 | TGTGCCAGCAGCTTAACGGGCAGCGAGAGCTCCTACAATGAGCAGTTCTTC | CASSLTGSESSYNEQFF
TRBJ2-7 | . | TRBD1 | TRBV18 | TGTGCCAGCTCACGGGGGACAGAAGGCTACGAGCAGTACTTC | CASSRGTEGYEQYF
TRBJ1-1 | once | . | TRBV7-8 | TGTGCCAGCAGCACGACCTCGATCGGGGTGGGTGAAGCTTTCTTT | CASSTTSIGVGEAFF
TRBJ2-1 | once | TRBD2 | TRBV11-2 | TGTGCCAGCAGCCCGGGGGGAGCGGGAGGATCCTACAATGAGCAGTTCTTC | CASSPGGAGGSYNEQFF